The T cell receptor (beta chain) described here comes from a study of blood T cell repertoires in COVID-19. V was trimmed by 0 bases and J by 0 bases, leaving 8 bases between them. This CDR3 contains 15 residues. The germline gives CDR1 SGHAT, CDR2 FQDESV (reference sequence). Assay used: immunoSEQ multiplex PCR; TCRdb lists only in-frame clones, some missing. The table shows some 180,000 clones, with roughly 90% occurring only once. This receptor was taken from a man between 45 and 60 years old with COVID-19, enrolled during active disease. V is TRBV11-1 and J is TRBJ2-5; D gene ambiguous. Sequences were obtained from peripheral blood. Here the CDR3 reads CASSLAATYQETQYF. CDR3 bases: TGTGCCAGCAGCTTAGCGGCAACGTACCAAGAGACCCAGTACTTC.